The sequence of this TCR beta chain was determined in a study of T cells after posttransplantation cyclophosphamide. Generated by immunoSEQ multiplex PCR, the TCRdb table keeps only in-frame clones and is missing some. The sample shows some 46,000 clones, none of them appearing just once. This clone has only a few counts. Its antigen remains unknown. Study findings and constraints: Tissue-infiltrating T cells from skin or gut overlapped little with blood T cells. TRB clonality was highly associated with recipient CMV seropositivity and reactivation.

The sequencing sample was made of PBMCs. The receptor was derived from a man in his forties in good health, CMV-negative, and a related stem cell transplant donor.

CDR3 sequence reads: CASSVDPSGRNTGELFF. The CDR3 bases are TGTGCCAGCAGCGTAGACCCAAGCGGGAGGAACACCGGGGAGCTGTTTTTT. The V gene is TRBV9, the J gene TRBJ2-2; TRBD2 matches 8 bases. Germline CDR1 is SGDLS and CDR2 is YYNGEE. The CDR3 consists of 17 residues. V dropped 0 bases and J dropped 1; count of bases not matched to a gene: 5.